The TCR beta chain described here comes from a study of blood T cell repertoires in COVID-19. Here immunoSEQ multiplex PCR was the method, and the copy in TCRdb shows in-frame clones only, minus some. The data contain about 350,000 clones, almost 90% of them singletons. Germline V gene lookup returns CDR1 MRHNA and CDR2 SNTAGT. The V and J ends lost 6 bases and 1 base, in that order; junction bases with no gene match: 5. CDR3 size: 14 residues. The sequence derives from a young woman who had been exposed to COVID-19. The chain carries TRBV6-4 and TRBJ1-1; 7 bases are a match to TRBD1. The sequenced material came from PBMCs or T cells enriched from blood (not recorded which). The CDR3 nucleotides are TGTGCCAGCAGAAAGACAGGGACGAACACTGAAGCTTTCTTT. This sequence encodes CASRKTGTNTEAFF.